What follows are 10 T cell receptor beta chains derived from one specimen sequenced in a study of blood T cells in healthy people across ages (dated by TCRdb to between 2015 and 2016). Library preparation employed 5' RACE. The instrument was an Illumina HiSeq 2500. A second PCR of roughly 6 to 12 cycles was performed with a sample-barcoded 5' primer and a J-beta primer mix. TCRdb trimmed public reads at Q25 via fastp, called clones via MiXCR and kept in-frame beta chains. Each CDR3 protein appears once, grouped with its most common genes and DNA. Present in this sample are 550,000 to 700,000 distinct CDR3 sequences, 27% of which were seen just once. The top ten hold 15% to 20% of the sample. Sequencing input: blood. The receptors derive from a woman aged 70-85 years in good health.

This clonotype was detected a few times. Its ends do not fully match the called genes, so a read error is possible. The chain recombines TRBV4-1 with TRBJ2-5; D gene ambiguous. The CDR3 is 16 amino acids. CDR1 is MGHRA, CDR2 YSYEKL, per germline. The CDR3 DNA sequence: TGTGCCAGCAGCCAAGATCCCGATTGGGTTCAGGAGACCCAGTACTTC. Translating it yields CASSQDPDWVQETQYF.

In the case of this clonotype: The junction departs from germline at one end; a sequencing error may be responsible. CDR3 in DNA: TGTGCCAGCAGCTTAGCAGGGGGCGGTTCGGGGGGGAACTACGAACAGTACTTC. It translates to CASSLAGGGSGGNYEQYF. V usage is TRBV7-2 and J usage is TRBJ2-7; D may be TRBD2 (8 bases). Germline-derived CDR1 and CDR2 are SGHTA and FQGNSA. This CDR3 region has 18 residues.

The genes are TRBV28 and TRBJ1-1; TRBD1 is a possible D gene (6 bases). Trimming left V 6 bases short and J 0 bases short, with 17 bases between. CDR1 and CDR2 from the germline V gene are MDHEN and SYDVKM. CDR3 length: 16 amino acids. CDR3 sequence: CASSTTPQGVNTEAFF. The CDR3 DNA follows: TGTGCCAGCAGCACAACCCCACAGGGAGTGAACACTGAAGCTTTCTTT. The full variable domain, rest sourced from reference TRBV28 and TRBJ1-1, is DVKVTQSSRYLVKRTGEKVFLECVQDMDHENMFWYRQDPGLGLRLIYFSYDVKMKEKGDIPEGYSVSREKKERFSLILESASTNQTSMYLCASSTTPQGVNTEAFFGQGTRLTVV.

This chain uses TRBV7-2 with TRBJ1-2; D remains ambiguous. Germline CDR1 is SGHTA and CDR2 is FQGNSA. The CDR3 extends over 13 amino acids. V was pared by 6 bases and J by 4 bases, with 12 bases between. CDR3 in DNA: TGTGCCAGCAGTAGGGAGCCTGTCTATGGCTACACCTTC. Its protein is CASSREPVYGYTF.

This clonotype was found a few times. Since the CDR3 does not end with the conserved phenylalanine or tryptophan, this likely comes from a read error. No DNA is shown, since the ends of the CDR3 on it are uncertain; the CDR3 is the one TCRdb lists. The chain carries TRBV2 and TRBJ2-5; whether TRBD2, the table's D call, matches the DNA was not checked. The CDR3 numbers 8 amino acids, ends counted. In germline, CDR1 is SNHLY, CDR2 FYNNEI. The CDR3 spells CASLPAFI.

This clonotype was counted only a few times. The CDR3 reads CASSFLTEQYF. CDR3 nucleotide sequence: TGTGCCAGCAGCTTTCTGACAGAGCAGTATTTT. The gene calls are TRBV7-8 and TRBJ2-3, with D possibly being TRBD1 (5 bases). The CDR3 length is 11 residues. CDR1 and CDR2 (germline): SGHVS, FQNEAQ. The germline V and J ends were trimmed by 3 bases and 11 bases, with 9 bases remaining between them.

The chain couples TRBV14 to TRBJ1-1, with D perhaps matching TRBD1 (5 bases). Germline lookup yields CDR1 SGHDN and CDR2 FVKESK. Trimming cost V 1 base and J 6 bases, with 12 bases left between them. The length of the CDR3 is 14 residues. The CDR3 region is CASSQAGRGAEAFF. The DNA for the CDR3 is TGTGCCAGCAGCCAAGCAGGGCGAGGCGCTGAAGCTTTCTTT.

The V call is TRBV7-2, the J call TRBJ2-7, with 7 bases identical to TRBD2. V lost 8 bases and J lost 7; bases outside the gene matches: 8. Germline loops: CDR1 SGHTA, CDR2 FQGNSA. The CDR3 loop spans 12 amino acids. CDR3 sequence: CASSGGIDEQYF. The CDR3 nucleotides read TGTGCCAGCTCGGGGGGAATCGATGAGCAGTACTTC.

This chain links TRBV10-3 with TRBJ1-3; the D is unclear. CDR1 and CDR2 (germline): ENHRY, SYGVKD. The germline V and J ends were trimmed by 10 bases and 0 bases, with 13 bases remaining between them. This CDR3 has 14 amino acids. This chain's CDR3 is CATGKTGSGNTIYF. The DNA of the CDR3 is TGTGCCACGGGGAAGACTGGCTCTGGAAACACCATATATTTT.

This clonotype was seen more than once but under ten times. J is TRBJ2-5 and V is TRBV7-9; 9 positions agree with TRBD1. This CDR3 is built from 14 residues. Germline lookup yields CDR1 SEHNR and CDR2 FQNEAQ (reference sequence). V lost 7 bases and J lost 2; bases outside the gene matches: 5. The CDR3 DNA reads TGTGCCAGCACTCCCGGGACAGGGCAAGAGACCCAGTACTTC. Protein: CASTPGTGQETQYF. Using reference TRBV7-9 and TRBJ2-5 for the parts outside the CDR3, the full variable domain is DTGVSQNPRHKITKRGQNVTFRCDPISEHNRLYWYRQTLGQGPEFLTYFQNEAQLEKSRLLSDRFSAERPKGSFSTLEIQRTEQGDSAMYLCASTPGTGQETQYFGPGTRLLVL.